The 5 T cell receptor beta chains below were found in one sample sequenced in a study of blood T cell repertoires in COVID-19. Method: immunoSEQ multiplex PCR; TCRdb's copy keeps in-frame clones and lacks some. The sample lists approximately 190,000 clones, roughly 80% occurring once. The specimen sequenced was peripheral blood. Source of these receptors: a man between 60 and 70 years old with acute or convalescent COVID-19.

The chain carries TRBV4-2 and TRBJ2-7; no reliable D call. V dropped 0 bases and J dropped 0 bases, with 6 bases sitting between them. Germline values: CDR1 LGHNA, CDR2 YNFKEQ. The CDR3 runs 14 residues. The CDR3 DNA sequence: TGTGCCAGCAGCCAAGACCCGTCCTCCTACGAGCAGTACTTC. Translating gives CASSQDPSSYEQYF.

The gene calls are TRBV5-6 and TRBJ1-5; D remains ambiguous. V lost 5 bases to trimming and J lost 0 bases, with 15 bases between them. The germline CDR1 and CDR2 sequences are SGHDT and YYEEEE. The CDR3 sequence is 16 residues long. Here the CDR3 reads CASSRKDKTSNQPQHF. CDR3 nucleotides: TGTGCCAGCAGTCGCAAAGACAAAACTAGCAATCAGCCCCAGCATTTT.

CDR3 sequence (DNA): TGTGCCAGCAGGGGGACAGCGAACACTGAAGCTTTCTTT. This encodes CASRGTANTEAFF. The rearrangement links TRBV6-6 to TRBJ1-1; 7 bases are shared with TRBD1. Germline CDR1 is MNHNY and CDR2 is SVGAGI (reference sequence). Trimming took 6 bases from V and 1 from J; bases not matched to a gene: 2. This CDR3 is built from 13 residues.

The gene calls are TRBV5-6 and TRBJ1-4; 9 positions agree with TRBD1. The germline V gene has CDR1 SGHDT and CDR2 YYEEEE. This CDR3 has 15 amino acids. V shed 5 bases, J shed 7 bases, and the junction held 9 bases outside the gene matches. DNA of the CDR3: TGTGCCAGCAGTCGGGACAGGGTAGATGGTGAAAAACTGTTTTTT. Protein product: CASSRDRVDGEKLFF. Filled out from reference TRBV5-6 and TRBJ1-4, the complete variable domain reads DAGVTQSPTHLIKTRGQQVTLRCSPKSGHDTVSWYQQALGQGPQFIFQYYEEEERQRGNFPDRFSGHQFPNYSSELNVNALLLGDSALYLCASSRDRVDGEKLFFGSGTQLSVL.

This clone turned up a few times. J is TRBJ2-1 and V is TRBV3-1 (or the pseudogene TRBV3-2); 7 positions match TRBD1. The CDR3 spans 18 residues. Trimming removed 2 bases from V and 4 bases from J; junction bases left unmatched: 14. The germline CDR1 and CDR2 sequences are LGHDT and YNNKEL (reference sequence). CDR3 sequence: CASSQREQGRYSYNEQFF. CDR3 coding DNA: TGTGCCAGCAGCCAACGGGAACAGGGGCGCTACTCTTACAATGAGCAGTTCTTC.